The text below deals with one TCR beta chain. The antigen is unknown. The table came from immunoSEQ multiplex PCR; TCRdb's copy has only in-frame clones and leaves some out. Of roughly 110,000 clones in the sample, less than 95% were seen once. The CDR3 has 15 residues. With 4 bases removed from V and 0 bases from J, the gap between germline ends came to 9 bases. Germline values: CDR1 LGHNA, CDR2 YSLEER. These data originate in a study of T cell responses to AZD1222 COVID-19 vaccine. Study outcomes and limitations: The donor cohort was predominantly white British with a female majority, and clonal diversity may have been underestimated. Baseline seropositivity characterized only a handful of AZD1222 recipients. CD4 TCRs covered the whole spike, strongest at regions 160-218 and 743-854.

The genes are TRBV4-3 and TRBJ2-2; D not certain. Sequenced material: peripheral blood, taken 28 days after the second AZD1222 dose. The TCR originated in an adult who received the AZD1222 COVID-19 vaccine. CDR3 in amino acids: CASSPLATNTGELFF. In nucleotides, the CDR3 is TGCGCCAGCAGCCCCTTAGCCACGAACACCGGGGAGCTGTTTTTT.